The 28 T cell receptor beta chains presented below share a single source sample, sequenced in a study of cytomegalovirus exposure and HLA in healthy donors. This PCR relied on a set of 60 Vbeta primers and 13 Jbeta primers. Method: immunoSEQ multiplex PCR; TCRdb's copy keeps in-frame clones and lacks some. Its listing shows roughly 74,000 clones. What was sequenced was PBMCs. These receptors were obtained from a female donor in good health and CMV-seropositive.

The chain has TRBV13 and TRBJ1-1; a possible D gene is TRBD1 (5 bases). V was cut by 2 bases and J by 5 bases, with 9 bases left in between. The length of the CDR3 is 13 residues. The germline V gene encodes CDR1 PRHDT and CDR2 FYEKMQ (reference sequence). CDR3 nucleotides: TGTGCCAGCAGCTTACAGGGTTCGACTGAAGCTTTCTTT. This encodes CASSLQGSTEAFF.

J is TRBJ2-5 and V is TRBV7-9, with D possibly matching TRBD2 (6 bases). CDR1 and CDR2 (germline): SEHNR, FQNEAQ (reference sequence). V was trimmed by 4 bases and J by 5 bases, leaving 20 bases between them. The CDR3 loop spans 16 amino acids. CDR3 in DNA: TGTGCCAGCAGCTCGACCGGGACTCGGGGATTGGAGACCCAGTACTTC. It yields the protein CASSSTGTRGLETQYF.

The V gene is TRBV29-1, the J gene TRBJ2-3; D possibly corresponds to TRBD2 (5 bases). Trimming took 4 bases from V and 4 from J, leaving 6 bases between them. This CDR3 contains 11 residues. The germline gives CDR1 SQVTM, CDR2 ANQGSEA. The CDR3, as DNA: TGCAGCGTTGGGGGAGCAGATACGCAGTATTTT. Encoded protein: CSVGGADTQYF.

The chain carries TRBV19 and TRBJ2-1, with 7 bases aligning to TRBD1. The germline CDR1 and CDR2 sequences are LNHDA and SQIVND (reference sequence). The CDR3 covers 16 residues. After removal of 2 bases from V and 6 bases from J, the junction contained 10 bases not matched to a gene. CDR3 protein: CASSIRGTVQGNEQFF. In DNA form, the CDR3 reads TGTGCCAGTAGTATAAGGGGGACAGTTCAGGGCAATGAGCAGTTCTTC.

For the CDR3, the DNA is TGTGCCAGTAGTCCCGGGACAGGGGGCTACGAGCAGTACTTC. Its translation is CASSPGTGGYEQYF. This chain joins TRBV19 and TRBJ2-7; 11 bases fit TRBD1. Germline loops: CDR1 LNHDA, CDR2 SQIVND (reference sequence). Trimming took 5 bases from V and 3 from J; bases not matched to a gene: 3. The CDR3 loop spans 14 amino acids. The variable domain in full, with the rest retrieved from reference TRBV19 and TRBJ2-7, is DGGITQSPKYLFRKEGQNVTLSCEQNLNHDAMYWYRQDPGQGLRLIYYSQIVNDFQKGDIAEGYSVSREKKESFPLTVTSAQKNPTAFYLCASSPGTGGYEQYFGPGTRLTVT.

The V gene is TRBV28, the J gene TRBJ1-1; D perhaps matches TRBD1 (5 bases). CDR1 is MDHEN, CDR2 SYDVKM, per germline. With 7 bases removed from V and 5 bases from J, the gap between germline ends came to 20 bases. The CDR3 covers 15 residues. DNA of the CDR3: TGTGCCAGCACCCTTACGGCGGGGGTTCGGACTGAAGCTTTCTTT. Protein sequence: CASTLTAGVRTEAFF.

The V and J genes are TRBV15 and TRBJ1-2; D is ambiguous. The V end lost 0 bases, the J end lost 0 bases, and 5 bases lay between the germline ends. CDR1 is LNHNV and CDR2 is YYDKDF in the germline V gene (reference sequence). The length of the CDR3 is 14 residues. CDR3 nucleotides: TGTGCCACCAGCAGAGATGCAGCTAACTATGGCTACACCTTC. Its translation: CATSRDAANYGYTF. The whole variable domain, filled in from reference TRBV15 and TRBJ1-2, reads DAMVIQNPRYQVTQFGKPVTLSCSQTLNHNVMYWYQQKSSQAPKLLFHYYDKDFNNEADTPDNFQSRRPNTSFCFLDIRSPGLGDTAMYLCATSRDAANYGYTFGSGTRLTVV.

The rearrangement joins TRBV28 to TRBJ2-5; D possibly corresponds to TRBD2 (6 bases). V was cut by 2 bases and J by 1 base, with 14 bases left in between. CDR3 length equals 16 residues. Germline V gene data show CDR1 as MDHEN and CDR2 as SYDVKM. The CDR3 sequence is CASSLGDSTPQETQYF. For the CDR3, the DNA is TGTGCCAGCAGTTTAGGGGACTCAACCCCCCAAGAGACCCAGTACTTC.

The V call is TRBV13, the J call TRBJ1-1; 8 bases match TRBD1. Germline V CDR1 and CDR2: PRHDT, FYEKMQ (reference sequence). The CDR3 spans 13 residues. V shed 0 bases, J shed 8 bases, and the junction held 2 bases outside the gene matches. CDR3 loop: CASSLGGTGEAFF. CDR3 nucleotides: TGTGCCAGCAGCTTAGGAGGGACAGGAGAAGCTTTCTTT.

The rearrangement links TRBV7-2 to TRBJ1-6, with TRBD1 identical over 8 bases. Germline CDR1 and CDR2: SGHTA and FQGNSA. J lost 6 bases, V lost 5 bases, and 9 bases had no gene match. The CDR3 runs to 16 residues. The CDR3 DNA reads as TGTGCCAGCAGCCTCGGACAGGGTTGGTCTAATTCACCCCTCCACTTT. It yields the protein CASSLGQGWSNSPLHF.

V and J are TRBV11-2 and TRBJ2-7, with TRBD2 identical over 7 bases. Germline values: CDR1 SGHAT, CDR2 FQNNGV. Trimming at V came to 4 bases and at J to 0 bases, leaving 6 bases not matched to a gene. The CDR3 totals 15 residues. The CDR3 loop is CASSYGGRSSYEQYF. CDR3 sequence (DNA): TGTGCCAGCAGCTACGGCGGGAGAAGCTCCTACGAGCAGTACTTC.

This chain connects TRBV6-5 to TRBJ1-2; D unresolved. This CDR3 comprises 13 residues. The V end was cut by 3 bases, the J end by 6 bases, with 11 bases between. Germline V gene data show CDR1 as MNHEY and CDR2 as SVGAGI. DNA of the CDR3: TGTGCCAGCAGTTATTGGGGAGACGATGGCTACACCTTC. This codes for CASSYWGDDGYTF.

The chain recombines TRBV6-5 with TRBJ1-2; 9 bases are a match to TRBD1. With 0 bases clipped from V and 8 bases from J, the junction kept 7 bases outside the gene matches. The CDR3 has 15 amino acids. Germline V gene sequence: CDR1 MNHEY, CDR2 SVGAGI. CDR3 loop: CASSYSGGTGSGYTF. CDR3 nucleotide sequence: TGTGCCAGCAGTTACTCGGGCGGGACAGGGAGCGGCTACACCTTC.

The rearrangement uses TRBV18 and TRBJ2-7, with TRBD1 matching 7 bases. CDR1 KGHSH and CDR2 LQKENI come from the germline V gene. The CDR3 length is 15 residues. The V and J ends lost 5 bases and 1 base, in that order; junction bases with no gene match: 8. CDR3 sequence reads: CASSDDRVGSYEQYF. CDR3 coding DNA: TGTGCCAGCTCAGATGACAGGGTAGGGTCCTACGAGCAGTACTTC.

The chain is built from TRBV30 and TRBJ2-5, with D perhaps TRBD2 (6 bases). Germline V lookup: CDR1 GTSNPN, CDR2 SVGIG (reference sequence). This CDR3 region has 12 residues. The V and J ends lost 4 bases and 4 bases respectively, with 10 bases between them. The chain's CDR3 is CAWTDYLETQYF. The CDR3 nucleotides read TGTGCCTGGACGGACTATTTAGAGACCCAGTACTTC.

The chain combines TRBV5-1 with TRBJ1-5; 9 nucleotides match TRBD1. CDR1 is SGHRS, CDR2 YFSETQ, per germline. This CDR3 has 15 amino acids. The V and J ends lost 6 bases and 3 bases, in that order; junction bases with no gene match: 7. CDR3 bases: TGCGCCAGCACCTGGGACAGGGAAGACAATCAGCCCCAGCATTTT. Encoded protein: CASTWDREDNQPQHF.

This chain links TRBV19 with TRBJ2-2, with a tentative D call TRBD2 (5 bases). Between the trimmed V and J ends, which lost 5 bases and 2 bases, there was a span of 12 bases. The V gene's germline CDR1 is LNHDA and CDR2 SQIVND (reference sequence). CDR3 size: 15 residues. The CDR3 spells CASSSGLRNTGELFF. In nucleotides, the CDR3 is TGTGCCAGTAGTTCAGGACTGAGAAACACCGGGGAGCTGTTTTTT.

This chain joins TRBV7-2 and TRBJ2-3; TRBD2 might be the D (7 bases). Trimming cost V 4 bases and J 6 bases, with 14 bases left between them. Germline V gene lookup returns CDR1 SGHTA and CDR2 FQGNSA. This CDR3 is built from 14 residues. The CDR3 DNA sequence: TGTGCCAGCAGCTCAACCGGGGGGCTGGATACGCAGTATTTT. It is translated as CASSSTGGLDTQYF. The whole variable domain, filled in from reference TRBV7-2 and TRBJ2-3, reads GAGVSQSPSNKVTEKGKDVELRCDPISGHTALYWYRQSLGQGLEFLIYFQGNSAPDKSGLPSDRFSAERTGGSVSTLTIQRTQQEDSAVYLCASSSTGGLDTQYFGPGTRLTVL.

The chain is built from TRBV7-6 and TRBJ2-7; 8 nucleotides agree with TRBD2. With 0 bases clipped from V and 6 bases from J, the junction kept 10 bases outside the gene matches. There are 16 residues in the CDR3. Germline lookup yields CDR1 SGHVS and CDR2 FNYEAQ. CDR3 DNA: TGTGCCAGCAGCTTAGCGAGCGGGACTAGGTGGGGCGAGCAGTACTTC. Translating it yields CASSLASGTRWGEQYF.

The V gene is TRBV9, the J gene TRBJ2-3; 12 nucleotides line up with TRBD2. The CDR3 loop spans 16 amino acids. Germline CDR1 is SGDLS and CDR2 is YYNGEE. V gave up 0 bases and J gave up 6 bases; unmatched junction bases: 5. The CDR3 sequence is CASSVASGGAGDTQYF. CDR3 nucleotide sequence: TGTGCCAGCAGCGTAGCTAGCGGGGGGGCTGGGGATACGCAGTATTTT.

The chain recombines TRBV6-6 with TRBJ2-5, with 12 bases lining up with TRBD2. The closer fit of TRBJ2-7 to the DNA end suggests the J call may be wrong. CDR1 is MNHNY and CDR2 is SVGAGI in the germline V gene (reference sequence). There are 14 residues in the CDR3. The CDR3 region has the DNA TGTGCCAGCAGATCGGGACTAGCGGGTTACGAGCAGTACTTC. Residues: CASRSGLAGYEQYF.

The DNA for the CDR3 is TGTGCCAGCAGCGTAGCCAGGAATGAGCAGTTCTTC. This sequence encodes CASSVARNEQFF. V gene TRBV9 combines with J gene TRBJ2-1; no firm D call. Per germline, CDR1 SGDLS and CDR2 YYNGEE. The V end was cut by 0 bases, the J end by 7 bases, with 5 bases between. The CDR3 totals 12 residues.

The chain recombines TRBV5-6 with TRBJ1-1; D not certain. With 1 base removed from V and 1 base from J, the gap between germline ends came to 5 bases. This CDR3 comprises 13 residues. The germline CDR1 and CDR2 sequences are SGHDT and YYEEEE. CDR3 DNA sequence: TGTGCCAGCAGCTTGTCTTGGAACACTGAAGCTTTCTTT. This sequence encodes CASSLSWNTEAFF.

This chain uses TRBV7-2 with TRBJ1-1, with 9 bases identical to TRBD1. The V segment lost 5 bases and the J segment 4 bases; nucleotides outside the gene matches: 8. CDR3 size: 15 residues. CDR1 is SGHTA, CDR2 FQGNSA, per germline. Written as DNA, the CDR3 is TGTGCCAGCAGCCCGAGGACAGGGGATACCACTGAAGCTTTCTTT. Protein sequence: CASSPRTGDTTEAFF.

V is TRBV29-1 and J is TRBJ2-1; possibly TRBD2 for D (5 bases). The CDR3 contains 15 residues. Germline loops: CDR1 SQVTM, CDR2 ANQGSEA. V gave up 5 bases and J gave up 8 bases, with 22 bases separating them. The CDR3: CSVFGLSSRPHEQFF. The CDR3 DNA reads TGCAGCGTTTTTGGCTTGTCTAGCAGGCCCCATGAGCAGTTCTTC.

This chain links TRBV6-1 with TRBJ2-3, with TRBD1 matching 9 bases. V dropped 4 bases and J dropped 2; count of bases not matched to a gene: 7. Germline values: CDR1 MNHNS, CDR2 SASEGT. This CDR3 contains 16 residues. The CDR3 DNA is TGTGCCAGCAGTGTCAACAGGGGGCGGAACACAGATACGCAGTATTTT. Its translation: CASSVNRGRNTDTQYF.

The V call is TRBV4-3, the J call TRBJ2-2; TRBD2 might be the D (5 bases). This CDR3 contains 14 residues. Between the trimmed V and J ends, which lost 3 bases and 5 bases, there was a span of 10 bases. In germline, CDR1 is LGHNA, CDR2 YSLEER. DNA for the CDR3: TGCGCCAGCAGCCAGGATACTAGAACCGGGGAGCTGTTTTTT. It codes for CASSQDTRTGELFF.

The V gene is TRBV7-2, the J gene TRBJ2-1, with TRBD2 matching 11 bases. Trimming took 0 bases from V and 10 from J; bases not matched to a gene: 20. CDR1 SGHTA and CDR2 FQGNSA come from the germline V gene. This CDR3 is 20 amino acids long. CDR3 in amino acids: CASSLAFSTIPGLAVVEQFF. CDR3 DNA sequence: TGTGCCAGCAGCTTAGCCTTCTCGACAATCCCGGGACTAGCGGTCGTCGAGCAGTTCTTC.